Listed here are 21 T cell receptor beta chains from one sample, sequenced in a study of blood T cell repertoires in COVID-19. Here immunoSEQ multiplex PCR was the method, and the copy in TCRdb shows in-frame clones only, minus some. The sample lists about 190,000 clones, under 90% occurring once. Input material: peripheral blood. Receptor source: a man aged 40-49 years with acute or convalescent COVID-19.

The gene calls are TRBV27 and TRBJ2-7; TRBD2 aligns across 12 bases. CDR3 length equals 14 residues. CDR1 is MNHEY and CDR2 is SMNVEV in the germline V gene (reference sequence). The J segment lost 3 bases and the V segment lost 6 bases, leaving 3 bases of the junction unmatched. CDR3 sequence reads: CASRTSGGLYEQYF. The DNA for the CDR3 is TGTGCCAGCAGGACTAGCGGGGGCCTCTACGAGCAGTACTTC.

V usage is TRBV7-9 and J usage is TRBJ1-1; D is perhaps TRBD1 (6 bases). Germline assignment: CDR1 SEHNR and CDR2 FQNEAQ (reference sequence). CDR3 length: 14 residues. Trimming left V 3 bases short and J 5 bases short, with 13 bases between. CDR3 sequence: CASSLGGRETEAFF. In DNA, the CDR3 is TGTGCCAGCAGCTTGGGGGGGCGCGAAACTGAAGCTTTCTTT.

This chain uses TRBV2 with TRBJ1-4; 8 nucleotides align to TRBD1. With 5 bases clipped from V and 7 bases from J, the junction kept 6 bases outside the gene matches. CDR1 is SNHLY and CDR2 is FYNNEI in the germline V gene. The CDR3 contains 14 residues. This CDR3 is CASSSGRGREKLFF. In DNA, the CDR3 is TGTGCCAGCAGTAGCGGCAGGGGGCGTGAAAAACTGTTTTTT.

The CDR3 here is CASSLSEVGNTEAFF. CDR3 nucleotides: TGTGCCAGCAGCTTGAGCGAGGTGGGGAACACTGAAGCTTTCTTT. The rearrangement links TRBV5-4 to TRBJ1-1; D is unresolved. CDR3 length equals 15 residues. Trimming left V 1 base short and J 1 base short, with 11 bases between. Germline V gene sequence: CDR1 SGHNT, CDR2 YYREEE (reference sequence).

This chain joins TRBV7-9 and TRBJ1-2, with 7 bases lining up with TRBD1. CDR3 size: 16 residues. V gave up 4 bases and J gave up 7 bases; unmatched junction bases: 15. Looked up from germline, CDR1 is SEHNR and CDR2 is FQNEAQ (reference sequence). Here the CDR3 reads CASSWDRTRGQGGYTF. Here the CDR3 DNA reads TGTGCCAGCAGCTGGGACAGAACTCGAGGGCAAGGTGGCTACACCTTC.

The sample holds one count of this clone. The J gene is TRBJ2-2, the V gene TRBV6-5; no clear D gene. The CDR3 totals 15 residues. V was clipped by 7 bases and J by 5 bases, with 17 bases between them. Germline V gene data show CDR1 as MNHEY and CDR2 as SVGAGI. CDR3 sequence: CASTDHRISTGELFF. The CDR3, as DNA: TGTGCCAGCACCGACCACAGAATAAGTACCGGGGAGCTGTTTTTT.

The CDR3 reads CASSSQAGGGETQYF. As DNA, the CDR3 is TGTGCCAGCAGCTCCCAAGCGGGGGGCGGGGAGACCCAGTACTTC. This chain joins TRBV9 and TRBJ2-5; 9 nucleotides agree with TRBD2. After removal of 4 bases from V and 5 bases from J, the junction contained 9 bases not matched to a gene. This CDR3 is 15 amino acids long. Germline assignment: CDR1 SGDLS and CDR2 YYNGEE.

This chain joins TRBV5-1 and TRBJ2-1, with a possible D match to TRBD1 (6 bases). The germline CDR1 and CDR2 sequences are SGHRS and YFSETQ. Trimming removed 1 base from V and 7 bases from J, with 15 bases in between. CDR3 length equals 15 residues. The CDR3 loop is CASSLRAGAQNEQFF. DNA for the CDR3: TGCGCCAGCAGCTTGAGGGCAGGGGCGCAAAATGAGCAGTTCTTC.

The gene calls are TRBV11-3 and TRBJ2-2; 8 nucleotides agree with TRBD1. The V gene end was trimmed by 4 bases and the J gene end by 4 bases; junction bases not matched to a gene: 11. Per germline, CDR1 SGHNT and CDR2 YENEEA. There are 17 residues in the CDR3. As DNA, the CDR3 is TGTGCCAGCAGCTCAATCCCCCAGGGGGCGTCCACCGGGGAGCTGTTTTTT. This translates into CASSSIPQGASTGELFF. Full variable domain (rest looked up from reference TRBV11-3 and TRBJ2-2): EAGVVQSPRYKIIEKKQPVAFWCNPISGHNTLYWYLQNLGQGPELLIRYENEEAVDDSQLPKDRFSAERLKGVDSTLKIQPAELGDSAVYLCASSSIPQGASTGELFFGEGSRLTVL.

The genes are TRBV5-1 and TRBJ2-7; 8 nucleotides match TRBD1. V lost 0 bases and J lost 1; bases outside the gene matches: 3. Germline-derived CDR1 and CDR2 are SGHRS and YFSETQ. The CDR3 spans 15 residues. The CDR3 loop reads CASSLGTGYSYEQYF. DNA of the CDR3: TGCGCCAGCAGCTTGGGGACAGGGTATTCCTACGAGCAGTACTTC.

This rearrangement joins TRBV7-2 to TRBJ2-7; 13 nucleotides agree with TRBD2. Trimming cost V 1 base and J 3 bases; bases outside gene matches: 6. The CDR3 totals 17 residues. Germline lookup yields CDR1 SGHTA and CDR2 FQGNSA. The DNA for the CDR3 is TGTGCCAGCAGCTTAGGGGTTGGACTAGCGGGGGACTACGAGCAGTACTTC. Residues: CASSLGVGLAGDYEQYF.

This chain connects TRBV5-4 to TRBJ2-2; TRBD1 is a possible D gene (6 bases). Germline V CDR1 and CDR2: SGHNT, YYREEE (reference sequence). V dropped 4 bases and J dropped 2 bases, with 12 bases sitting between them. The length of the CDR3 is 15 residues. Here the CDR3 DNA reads TGTGCCAGCAGCCGGGCAGGGGAAAACACCGGGGAGCTGTTTTTT. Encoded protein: CASSRAGENTGELFF.

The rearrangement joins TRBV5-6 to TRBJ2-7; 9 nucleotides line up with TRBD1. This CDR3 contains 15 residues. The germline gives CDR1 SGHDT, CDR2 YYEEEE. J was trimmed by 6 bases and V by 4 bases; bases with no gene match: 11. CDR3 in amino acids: CASSLGTGISREQYF. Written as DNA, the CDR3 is TGTGCCAGCAGCCTCGGGACAGGGATTAGTCGCGAGCAGTACTTC.

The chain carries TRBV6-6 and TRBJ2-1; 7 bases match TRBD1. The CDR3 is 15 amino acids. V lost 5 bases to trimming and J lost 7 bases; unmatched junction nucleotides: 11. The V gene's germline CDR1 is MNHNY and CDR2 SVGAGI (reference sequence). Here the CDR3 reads CASSQQGLTQNEQFF. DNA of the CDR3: TGTGCCAGCAGTCAACAGGGGTTAACACAAAATGAGCAGTTCTTC.

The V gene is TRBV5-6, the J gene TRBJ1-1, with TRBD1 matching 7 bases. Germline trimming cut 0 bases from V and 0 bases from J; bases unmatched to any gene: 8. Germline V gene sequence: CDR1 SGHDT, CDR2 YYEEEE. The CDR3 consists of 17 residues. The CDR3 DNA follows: TGTGCCAGCAGCTTGGAATTCAGGGGGTGGATGAACACTGAAGCTTTCTTT. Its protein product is CASSLEFRGWMNTEAFF.

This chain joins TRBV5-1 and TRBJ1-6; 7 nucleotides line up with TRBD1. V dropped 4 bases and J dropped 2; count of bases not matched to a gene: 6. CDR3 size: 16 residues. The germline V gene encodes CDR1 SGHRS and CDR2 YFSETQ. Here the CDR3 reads CASSSRDSTYNSPLHF. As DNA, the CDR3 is TGCGCCAGCAGCAGCCGGGACAGCACCTATAATTCACCCCTCCACTTT.

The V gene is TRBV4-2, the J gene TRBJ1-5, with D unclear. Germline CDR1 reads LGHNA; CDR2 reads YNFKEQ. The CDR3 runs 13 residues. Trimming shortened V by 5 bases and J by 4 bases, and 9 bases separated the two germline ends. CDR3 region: CASSFEANQPQHF. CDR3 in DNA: TGTGCCAGCAGCTTCGAAGCAAATCAGCCCCAGCATTTT.

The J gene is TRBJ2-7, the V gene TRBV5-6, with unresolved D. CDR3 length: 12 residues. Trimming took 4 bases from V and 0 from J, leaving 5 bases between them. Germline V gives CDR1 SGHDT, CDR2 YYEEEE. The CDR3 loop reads CASSGISYEQYF. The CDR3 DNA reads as TGTGCCAGCAGCGGCATCTCCTACGAGCAGTACTTC.

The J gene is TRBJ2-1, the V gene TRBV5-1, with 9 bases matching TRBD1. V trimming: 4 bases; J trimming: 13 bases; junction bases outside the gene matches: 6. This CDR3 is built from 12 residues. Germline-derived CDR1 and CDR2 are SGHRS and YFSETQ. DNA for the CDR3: TGCGCCAGCAGCGCCCTGGACAGGGGACAGTTCTTC. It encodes CASSALDRGQFF.

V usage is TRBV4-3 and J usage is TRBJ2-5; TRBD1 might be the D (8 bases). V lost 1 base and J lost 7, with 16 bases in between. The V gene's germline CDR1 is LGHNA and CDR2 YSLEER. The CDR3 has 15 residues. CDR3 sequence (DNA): TGCGCCAGCAGCCAAGTGGGGGGGACAGGCGTGACCCAGTACTTC. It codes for CASSQVGGTGVTQYF.

The CDR3 is CATSRDQMQVKLAGANVLTF. The CDR3 DNA follows: TGTGCCACCAGCAGAGATCAGATGCAGGTCAAGCTGGCCGGGGCCAACGTCCTGACTTTC. This rearrangement joins TRBV15 to TRBJ2-6; D uncertain. V shed 0 bases and J shed 4 bases, with 22 bases lying between them. The CDR3 loop spans 20 amino acids. The V gene's germline CDR1 is LNHNV and CDR2 YYDKDF (reference sequence).